Following are 25 T cell receptor beta chains from one sample sequenced in a study of technical replicates of blood from a handful of donors. The protocol was immunoSEQ multiplex PCR, while the TCRdb copy is restricted to in-frame clones and leaves out a portion. The repertoire includes some 70,000 clones, 91% of them detected once, and roughly 4.3% sits in the top ten. What was sequenced was PBMCs. The receptors were gathered from a human donor in good health. Some clones in this sample may be carry-over from other donors' samples.

The V and J genes are TRBV30 and TRBJ1-1; no clear D gene. V lost 2 bases to trimming and J lost 5 bases, with 15 bases between them. The germline gives CDR1 GTSNPN, CDR2 SVGIG (reference sequence). This CDR3 spans 14 amino acids. The CDR3 coding sequence is TGTGCCTGGAGTTATGGAACCCACGGGACTGAAGCTTTCTTT. This sequence encodes CAWSYGTHGTEAFF. Together with reference TRBV30 and TRBJ1-1, the CDR3 gives the full variable domain: SQTIHQWPATLVQPVGSPLSLECTVEGTSNPNLYWYRQAAGRGLQLLFYSVGIGQISSEVPQNLSASRPQDRQFILSSKKLLLSDSGFYLCAWSYGTHGTEAFFGQGTRLTVV.

The rearrangement uses TRBV7-2 and TRBJ2-7, with 9 bases lining up with TRBD2. This CDR3 contains 16 residues. Losses at the gene ends were 1 base for V and 3 bases for J; bases not matched to a gene: 7. CDR1 SGHTA and CDR2 FQGNSA come from the germline V gene. CDR3 sequence: CASSLGGLAGLYEQYF. CDR3 nucleotides: TGTGCCAGCAGCTTAGGGGGGCTAGCGGGACTCTACGAGCAGTACTTC.

A few counts support this clone. The chain links TRBV6-4 to TRBJ2-3; 11 nucleotides agree with TRBD1. This CDR3 is 14 amino acids long. Germline CDR1 is MRHNA and CDR2 is SNTAGT. The J segment lost 6 bases and the V segment lost 5 bases, leaving 4 bases of the junction unmatched. The CDR3: CASSRTGGMDTQYF. The CDR3 region has the DNA TGTGCCAGCAGTCGGACAGGGGGCATGGATACGCAGTATTTT.

The genes are TRBV9 and TRBJ2-7, with D hard to call. The CDR3 is made up of 14 amino acids. Deletions cut 3 bases from V and 2 bases from J, with 12 bases between. CDR1 and CDR2 from the germline V gene are SGDLS and YYNGEE. DNA for the CDR3: TGTGCCAGCAGCGCCACCGGGTCAGCCTACGAGCAGTACTTC. This gives the protein CASSATGSAYEQYF.

This chain joins TRBV4-3 and TRBJ2-1, with D perhaps TRBD1 (5 bases). Germline V gene sequence: CDR1 LGHNA, CDR2 YSLEER. The ends were cut back, 0 bases at V and 4 bases at J, with 16 bases in the middle. The CDR3 covers 17 residues. The CDR3 DNA sequence: TGCGCCAGCAGCCAAGATTTCTGGGGCCTCGTTTACAATGAGCAGTTCTTC. Its translation is CASSQDFWGLVYNEQFF.

The chain links TRBV27 to TRBJ1-4, with 8 bases that match TRBD1. The length of the CDR3 is 15 residues. J gave up 4 bases and V 6 bases, and 7 bases lay outside the gene matches. Germline V CDR1 and CDR2: MNHEY, SMNVEV (reference sequence). This chain's CDR3 is CASRGDRLGNEKLFF. CDR3 in DNA: TGTGCCAGCAGGGGGGACAGGTTGGGTAATGAAAAACTGTTTTTT.

This chain joins TRBV4-2 and TRBJ2-3; D is ambiguous. Germline values: CDR1 LGHNA, CDR2 YNFKEQ. V shed 0 bases and J shed 4 bases, with 11 bases lying between them. CDR3 length equals 15 residues. The CDR3 sequence is CASSQDRVGADTQYF. The DNA for the CDR3 is TGTGCCAGCAGCCAAGATAGAGTTGGAGCAGATACGCAGTATTTT.

The V gene is TRBV6-5, the J gene TRBJ2-1, with 7 bases aligning to TRBD1. From germline, CDR1 is MNHEY and CDR2 SVGAGI. The CDR3 is 16 residues long. Trimming cost V 0 bases and J 4 bases; bases outside gene matches: 6. This chain's CDR3 is CASSYSNRGHYNEQFF. The CDR3 nucleotides are TGTGCCAGCAGTTACTCGAACAGGGGACATTACAATGAGCAGTTCTTC.

J is TRBJ1-4 and V is TRBV9; perhaps TRBD1 as D (6 bases). The CDR3 sequence is 16 residues long. Germline CDR1 and CDR2: SGDLS and YYNGEE. The V and J ends lost 4 bases and 0 bases respectively, with 13 bases between them. Here the CDR3 DNA reads TGTGCCAGCAGCAACGGACAGCTAGCAACTAATGAAAAACTGTTTTTT. Protein product: CASSNGQLATNEKLFF.

The chain joins TRBV7-2 to TRBJ1-2, with a possible D match to TRBD1 (5 bases). CDR3 size: 12 residues. Germline values: CDR1 SGHTA, CDR2 FQGNSA. V was clipped by 5 bases and J by 7 bases, with 11 bases between them. The CDR3 spells CASSERRGGYTF. The CDR3 DNA reads TGTGCCAGCAGCGAAAGGAGGGGTGGCTACACCTTC. Using reference TRBV7-2 and TRBJ1-2 for the parts outside the CDR3, the full variable domain is GAGVSQSPSNKVTEKGKDVELRCDPISGHTALYWYRQSLGQGLEFLIYFQGNSAPDKSGLPSDRFSAERTGGSVSTLTIQRTQQEDSAVYLCASSERRGGYTFGSGTRLTVV.

This sequence joins TRBV7-8 and TRBJ2-5; D unresolved. The length of the CDR3 is 12 residues. Trimming pared 3 bases from V and 4 bases from J, leaving 6 bases between. CDR1 and CDR2 from the germline V gene are SGHVS and FQNEAQ. The CDR3 region has the DNA TGTGCCAGCAGCTTCGGCGGAGAGACCCAGTACTTC. This encodes CASSFGGETQYF.

The CDR3 spells CASSVFYRGRSTGELFF. Here the CDR3 DNA reads TGTGCCAGCAGCGTGTTTTATCGGGGTAGGTCCACCGGGGAGCTGTTTTTT. This chain links TRBV6-8 with TRBJ2-2; a weak D match, TRBD2 (5 bases). Trimming took off 6 bases at V and 4 bases at J, with 21 bases between the two ends. CDR1 MNHGY and CDR2 SAAAGT come from the germline V gene. The CDR3 has 17 residues.

This chain links TRBV6-5 with TRBJ2-7; 7 positions agree with TRBD2. From germline, CDR1 is MNHEY and CDR2 SVGAGI. V was clipped by 6 bases and J by 7 bases; unmatched bases: 15. The CDR3 runs to 15 residues. The DNA of the CDR3 is TGTGCCAGCAGGGCCAAATGGGGAGGGCCCTGGGAGCAGTACTTC. Protein sequence: CASRAKWGGPWEQYF.

The genes are TRBV4-1 and TRBJ2-1; possibly TRBD2 for D (5 bases). The CDR3 is 15 residues long. The V gene lost 3 bases and the J gene lost 7 bases, with 16 bases spanning the gap. Germline V gene lookup returns CDR1 MGHRA and CDR2 YSYEKL. CDR3 loop: CASSQASLSPNEQFF. For the CDR3, the DNA is TGCGCCAGCAGCCAGGCTAGCCTTTCCCCAAATGAGCAGTTCTTC.

The J gene is TRBJ1-1, the V gene TRBV4-2; a weak D match, TRBD1 (5 bases). V lost 4 bases and J 7 bases, leaving 13 bases between the germline ends. There are 13 residues in the CDR3. The V gene's germline CDR1 is LGHNA and CDR2 YNFKEQ. Here the CDR3 DNA reads TGTGCCAGCAGCCTAGACAGTAATAATGAAGCTTTCTTT. Amino acids: CASSLDSNNEAFF.

V is TRBV19 and J is TRBJ1-6; D is possibly TRBD1 (5 bases). V was cut by 7 bases and J by 3 bases, with 22 bases left in between. The CDR3 covers 18 residues. Per the germline V gene, CDR1 is LNHDA and CDR2 is SQIVND (reference sequence). The CDR3 coding sequence is TGTGCCAGTACTCAACGCGGCGGGGCGCGGGGCTATAATTCACCCCTCCACTTT. This codes for CASTQRGGARGYNSPLHF.

This rearrangement joins TRBV4-3 to TRBJ1-6; no reliable D call. Deletions cut 0 bases from V and 0 bases from J, with 12 bases between. Germline lookup yields CDR1 LGHNA and CDR2 YSLEER. This CDR3 region has 18 residues. CDR3 protein: CASSQDAGRSSYNSPLHF. In DNA form, the CDR3 reads TGCGCCAGCAGCCAAGATGCGGGCCGGAGCTCCTATAATTCACCCCTCCACTTT.

The V gene is TRBV6-4, the J gene TRBJ2-3; D perhaps matches TRBD2 (5 bases). Germline V gene lookup returns CDR1 MRHNA and CDR2 SNTAGT. Trimming stripped 4 bases from V and 0 bases from J, with 5 bases between. This CDR3 has 13 residues. CDR3 nucleotides: TGTGCCAGCAGTGGCGGGAGCACAGATACGCAGTATTTT. This gives the protein CASSGGSTDTQYF.

This clone was seen a handful of times. The rearrangement uses TRBV11-2 and TRBJ2-2, with 7 bases aligning to TRBD2. The CDR3 is made up of 15 amino acids. Germline loops: CDR1 SGHAT, CDR2 FQNNGV. Trimming took 6 bases from V and 4 from J; bases not matched to a gene: 8. This CDR3 is CASRPSGVRTGELFF. The CDR3 region has the DNA TGTGCCAGCAGACCGAGCGGGGTCCGCACCGGGGAGCTGTTTTTT.

CDR3 loop: CASSSSGMYQETQYF. CDR3 nucleotides: TGTGCCAGCAGTTCTAGCGGAATGTACCAAGAGACCCAGTACTTC. The genes are TRBV5-4 and TRBJ2-5, with 7 bases aligning to TRBD2. CDR1 is SGHNT and CDR2 is YYREEE in the germline V gene (reference sequence). J was trimmed by 0 bases and V by 5 bases; bases with no gene match: 7. This CDR3 region has 15 residues.

The chain recombines TRBV5-4 with TRBJ1-3; 9 nucleotides match TRBD1. There are 15 residues in the CDR3. The trim removed 3 bases at V and 0 bases at J, leaving 1 base unmatched. CDR1 is SGHNT and CDR2 is YYREEE in the germline V gene (reference sequence). In DNA form, the CDR3 reads TGTGCCAGCAGCTGGGGACAGGGCTCTGGAAACACCATATATTTT. Its translation is CASSWGQGSGNTIYF.

The chain carries TRBV11-3 and TRBJ2-7; 7 bases fit TRBD2. V trimming: 4 bases; J trimming: 3 bases; junction bases outside the gene matches: 0. Germline CDR1 SGHNT, CDR2 YENEEA. CDR3 length: 12 amino acids. CDR3 DNA sequence: TGTGCCAGCAGCTCGGGGGGCTACGAGCAGTACTTC. Translation: CASSSGGYEQYF.

The rearrangement uses TRBV11-2 and TRBJ2-1, with D possibly TRBD2 on 5 matching bases. Germline loops: CDR1 SGHAT, CDR2 FQNNGV. The V and J ends lost 0 bases and 5 bases respectively, with 5 bases between them. This CDR3 comprises 13 residues. The CDR3 sequence: CASSLETNNEQFF. The CDR3, as DNA: TGTGCCAGCAGCTTAGAGACTAACAATGAGCAGTTCTTC.

This CDR3 is CASRLGLQGVHYGYTF. DNA of the CDR3: TGTGCCAGCAGACTGGGACTCCAAGGAGTTCACTATGGCTACACCTTC. The chain recombines TRBV6-4 with TRBJ1-2, with TRBD1 as a possible D gene (5 bases). Germline CDR1 and CDR2: MRHNA and SNTAGT. V dropped 6 bases and J dropped 3 bases, with 20 bases sitting between them. CDR3 length: 16 residues.

CDR3 region: CASSSQVTGFNEQFF. The CDR3 DNA is TGTGCCAGCAGCTCCCAGGTGACAGGTTTCAATGAGCAGTTCTTC. The rearrangement joins TRBV5-6 to TRBJ2-1, with D possibly being TRBD1 (6 bases). V lost 3 bases to trimming and J lost 6 bases, with 16 bases between them. This CDR3 comprises 15 residues. Germline assignment: CDR1 SGHDT and CDR2 YYEEEE.